These T cell receptor beta chains were read from a single sample in a study of cytomegalovirus exposure and HLA in healthy donors. Generated by immunoSEQ multiplex PCR, the TCRdb table keeps only in-frame clones and is missing some. The table has 100,000 to 150,000 clones, 89% seen once. Sequenced sample: PBMCs. These receptors were collected from a woman in her late teens or twenties in good health and CMV-seronegative. CDR3s include the opening cysteine and the closing phenylalanine or tryptophan. D genes are given only for firm matches. Clone size is given for some rows only: seen once, a few or many times, or a class if the clone is expanded.

d_call j_call clone_size v_call cdr3_nt cdr3_aa
TRBD2 TRBJ2-1 NA TRBV5-1 TGCGCCAGCTCAAATATCGGACTAGCGGGTTACAATGAGCAGTTCTTC CASSNIGLAGYNEQFF
TRBD1 TRBJ1-2 NA TRBV5-1 TGCGCCAGCAGCTTGGCGGGGACAGGGGTTTCTTATGGCTACACCTTC CASSLAGTGVSYGYTF
TRBD1 TRBJ1-2 once TRBV6-5 TGTGCCAGCAGTTACTTCCCTCAGGGGGGAAGTGGGTACACCTTC CASSYFPQGGSGYTF
NA TRBJ1-1 NA TRBV6-5 TGTGCCAGCAGTTATGAGGCCTGGGGCACCACTGAAGCTTTCTTT CASSYEAWGTTEAFF
TRBD2 TRBJ2-1 NA TRBV18 TGTGCCAGCTCACCTTGGGGAGCGGGAGTGAATGAGCAGTTCTTC CASSPWGAGVNEQFF
NA TRBJ1-5 NA TRBV4-2 TGTGCCAGCAGCCGAGACGGCGACGGGTTTAGCAATCAGCCCCAGCATTTT CASSRDGDGFSNQPQHF
NA TRBJ2-7 few TRBV6-5 TGTGCCAGCAGACTATTGAGCTCCTACGAGCAGTACTTC CASRLLSSYEQYF
NA TRBJ2-5 NA TRBV27 TGTGCCAGCAGTTTAAATGCGGGCAACCAAGAGACCCAGTACTTC CASSLNAGNQETQYF
NA TRBJ1-1 NA TRBV7-8 TGTGCCAGCAGCTCCTACAGGGATCTTACCACTGAAGCTTTCTTT CASSSYRDLTTEAFF
NA TRBJ1-1 few TRBV9 TGTGCCAGCAGCGACTCAACCGGGTCCCTCACTGAAGCTTTCTTT CASSDSTGSLTEAFF
NA TRBJ2-7 NA TRBV27 TGTGCCAGCAGTTCAATTCCAGCGTACTCCTACGAGCAGTACTTC CASSSIPAYSYEQYF
NA TRBJ1-2 NA TRBV28 TGTGCCAGCAGTCCTCAACAGGGATACTATGGCTACACCTTC CASSPQQGYYGYTF
NA TRBJ1-3 NA TRBV5-6 TGTGCCAGCAGCTTGTCAGAAGTAAACACCATATATTTT CASSLSEVNTIYF
NA TRBJ2-3 once TRBV15 TGTGCCACCAGCAGAGCCGACAGGACAGATACGCAGTATTTT CATSRADRTDTQYF
NA TRBJ2-7 NA TRBV20-1 TGCAGCGTGGACACGTTAAACGAGCAGTACTTC CSVDTLNEQYF
TRBD1 TRBJ2-4 NA TRBV5-6 TGTGCCAGCAGCTCAAGGACAGGGGGCCCCAAAAACATTCAGTACTTC CASSSRTGGPKNIQYF
TRBD1 TRBJ1-2 NA TRBV7-2 TGTGCCAGCAGCCCGACAGGGGCGCTTACCCGCTATGGCTACACCTTC CASSPTGALTRYGYTF
NA TRBJ1-2 NA TRBV11-2 TGTGCCAGCAGCCACCAAAACGAGGCCTATGGCTACACCTTC CASSHQNEAYGYTF
NA TRBJ1-2 few TRBV6-5 TGTGCCAGCAGTCCCCCAGGGGCTAACTATGGCTACACCTTC CASSPPGANYGYTF
TRBD1 TRBJ1-3 NA TRBV5-4 TGTGCCAGCAGCTGGGCGACAGGGTCTGGAAACACCATATATTTT CASSWATGSGNTIYF
NA TRBJ1-2 NA TRBV18 TGTGCCAGCTCACCATATCAACAGGAGCCTAACTATGGCTACACCTTC CASSPYQQEPNYGYTF
NA TRBJ1-2 NA TRBV27 TGTGCCAGCAGTTTAAAACCCCTAATTTCCTATGGCTACACCTTC CASSLKPLISYGYTF
NA TRBJ2-5 few TRBV28 TGTGCCAGCAGTTCAACTAGGGCGACCCAGTACTTC CASSSTRATQYF
NA TRBJ1-5 NA TRBV5-6 TGTGCCAGCAGCAGCAATTTCCAGGGCCAGCCCCAGCATTTT CASSSNFQGQPQHF
TRBD1 TRBJ2-1 NA TRBV28 TGTGCCAGCACCGAAACCGGGACAGGGGTAGATGAGCAGTTCTTC CASTETGTGVDEQFF
TRBD1 TRBJ1-5 NA TRBV15 TGTGCCACCAGCACGAACTATGGACAGGATGACCATCAGCCCCAGCATTTT CATSTNYGQDDHQPQHF
TRBD1 TRBJ1-1 NA TRBV10-2 TGCGCCAGCAGTGAGCTGGGACAGGGGGCATCTGAAGCTTTCTTT CASSELGQGASEAFF
NA TRBJ1-2 few TRBV7-9 TGTGCCAGCAGCCCCCAGGGGCTGGGGCCGTATGGCTACACCTTC CASSPQGLGPYGYTF
NA TRBJ1-3 NA TRBV6-5 TGTGCCAGCAGTTACTCACTATCTGGAAACACCATATATTTT CASSYSLSGNTIYF
TRBD1 TRBJ2-3 NA TRBV30 TGTGCCTGGAGTCGGTCGGGGACAGGGGGCACAGATACGCAGTATTTT CAWSRSGTGGTDTQYF
TRBD1 TRBJ1-1 NA TRBV5-4 TGTGCCAGCAGCCTTCGACAGGGCGACACTGAAGCTTTCTTT CASSLRQGDTEAFF
TRBD2 TRBJ2-1 NA TRBV15 TGTGCCACCAGCTCCGGGACTAGCGGGATCTACAATGAGCAGTTCTTC CATSSGTSGIYNEQFF
NA TRBJ2-1 NA TRBV5-6 TGTGCCAGCAGCTTGGACAGTGGCTTCAGCAATGAGCAGTTCTTC CASSLDSGFSNEQFF
TRBD1 TRBJ1-2 NA TRBV5-6 TGTGCCAGCAGCTTTTCACCGACAGGGGATTCTGGCTACACCTTC CASSFSPTGDSGYTF
NA TRBJ1-2 few TRBV30 TGTGCCTGGAGTGTACTGTTAGCTTCGGGCTACACCTTC CAWSVLLASGYTF
NA TRBJ1-1 NA TRBV30 TGTGCCTGGAGTGTACCGGGACACGGTGAAGCTTTCTTT CAWSVPGHGEAFF
NA TRBJ2-2 NA TRBV13 TGTGCCAGCAGCTTAAGAACTAGCACCGGGGAGCTGTTTTTT CASSLRTSTGELFF
NA TRBJ1-1 NA TRBV10-3 TGTGCCATCAGCAATAGGGAGGAAAACACTGAAGCTTTCTTT CAISNREENTEAFF
TRBD2 TRBJ2-1 NA TRBV14 TGTGCCAGCAGCCCGGGGACTAGCAATGAGCAGTTCTTC CASSPGTSNEQFF
NA TRBJ2-3 NA TRBV7-9 TGTGCAGTGGGCCTTTTGGCCTTGGACACAGATACGCAGTATTTT CAVGLLALDTDTQYF
TRBD1 TRBJ2-7 NA TRBV2 TGTGCCAGCGACAGGGGGCTAAACGAGCAGTACTTC CASDRGLNEQYF
NA TRBJ2-5 NA TRBV30 TGTGCCTGGGATATTGGGGGGGGCCCACAAGAGACCCAGTACTTC CAWDIGGGPQETQYF